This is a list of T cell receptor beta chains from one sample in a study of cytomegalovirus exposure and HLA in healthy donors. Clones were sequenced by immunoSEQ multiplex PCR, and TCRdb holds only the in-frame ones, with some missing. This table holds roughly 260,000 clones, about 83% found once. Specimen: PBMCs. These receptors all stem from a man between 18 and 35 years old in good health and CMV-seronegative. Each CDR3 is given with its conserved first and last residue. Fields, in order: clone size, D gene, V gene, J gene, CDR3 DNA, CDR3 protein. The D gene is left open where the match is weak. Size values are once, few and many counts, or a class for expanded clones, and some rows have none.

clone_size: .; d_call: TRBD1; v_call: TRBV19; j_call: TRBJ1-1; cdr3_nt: TGTGCCAGTAGTACGGGACAGCTGAACACTGAAGCTTTCTTT; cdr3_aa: CASSTGQLNTEAFF
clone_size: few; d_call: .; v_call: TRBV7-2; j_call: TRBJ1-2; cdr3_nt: TGTGCCAGCAGCTCCTCAGATGGCTACACCTTC; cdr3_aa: CASSSSDGYTF
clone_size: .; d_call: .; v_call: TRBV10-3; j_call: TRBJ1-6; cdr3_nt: TGTGCCATCAGTGAGCCAGGTAATTCACCCCTCCACTTT; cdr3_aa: CAISEPGNSPLHF
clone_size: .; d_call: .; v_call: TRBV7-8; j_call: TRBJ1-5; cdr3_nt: TGTGCCAGCAGCTTAGAGCGGACCCCCAAGGGCCAGCCCCAGCATTTT; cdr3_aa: CASSLERTPKGQPQHF
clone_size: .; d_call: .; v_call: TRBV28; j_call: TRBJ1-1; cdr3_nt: TGTGCCAGCAGTTTACCCGGGACTATGAACACTGAAGCTTTCTTT; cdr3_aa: CASSLPGTMNTEAFF
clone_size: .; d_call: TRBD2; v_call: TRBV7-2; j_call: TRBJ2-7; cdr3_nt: TGTGCCAGCAGCCCGACTAGCGGAGCTTACTACGAGCAGTACTTC; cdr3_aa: CASSPTSGAYYEQYF
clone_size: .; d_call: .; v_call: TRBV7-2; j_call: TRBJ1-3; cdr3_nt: TGTGCCAGCAGCCGCGGGACGTCCGGAAACACCATATATTTT; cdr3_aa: CASSRGTSGNTIYF
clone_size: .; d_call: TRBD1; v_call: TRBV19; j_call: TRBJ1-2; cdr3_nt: TGTGCCAGTTCAATCACGGCGGACAGGGGGCAAGGCTACACCTTC; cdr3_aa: CASSITADRGQGYTF
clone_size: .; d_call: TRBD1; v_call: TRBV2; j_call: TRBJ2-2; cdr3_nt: TGTGCCAGCAGTGAGCGGACAGGGGGCGTTGGCGGGGAGCTGTTTTTT; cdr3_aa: CASSERTGGVGGELFF
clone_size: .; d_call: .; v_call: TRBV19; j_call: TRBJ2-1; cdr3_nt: TGTGCCAGTAGTATATTGGACAGCAACAATGAGCAGTTCTTC; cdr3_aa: CASSILDSNNEQFF
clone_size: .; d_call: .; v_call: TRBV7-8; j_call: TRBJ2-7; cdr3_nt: TGTGCCAGCAGCTTAGCGGGGCAAGGGGGCGAGCAGTACTTC; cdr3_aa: CASSLAGQGGEQYF
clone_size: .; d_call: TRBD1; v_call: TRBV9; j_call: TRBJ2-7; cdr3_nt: TGTGCCAGCAGCGTAGGTGGACAGGGCTACGAGCAGTACTTC; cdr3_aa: CASSVGGQGYEQYF
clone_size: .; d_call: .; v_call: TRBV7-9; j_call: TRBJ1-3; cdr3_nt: TGTGCCAGCAGCTTTACTGGAAACACCATATATTTT; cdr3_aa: CASSFTGNTIYF
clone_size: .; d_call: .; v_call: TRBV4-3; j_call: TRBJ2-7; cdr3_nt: TGCGCCAGCAGCCAAGGGGCTAGGACAAGGATGGGGGAGCAGTACTTC; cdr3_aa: CASSQGARTRMGEQYF
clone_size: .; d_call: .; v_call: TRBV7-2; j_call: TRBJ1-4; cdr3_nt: TGTGCCAGCAGCTTGAGGGCAGGGGCTGAAAAACTGTTTTTT; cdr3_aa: CASSLRAGAEKLFF
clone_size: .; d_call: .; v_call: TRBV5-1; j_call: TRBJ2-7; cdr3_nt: TGCGCCAGCAGGCAGGACACCTACGAGCAGTACTTC; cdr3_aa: CASRQDTYEQYF
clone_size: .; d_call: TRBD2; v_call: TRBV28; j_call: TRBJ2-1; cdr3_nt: TGTGCCAGCACTCAGCGGCTAGCGGTCAACAATGAGCAGTTCTTC; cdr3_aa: CASTQRLAVNNEQFF
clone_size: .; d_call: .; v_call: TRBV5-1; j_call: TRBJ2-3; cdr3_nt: TGCGCCAGCAGCCCCTCCACAGATACGCAGTATTTT; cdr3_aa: CASSPSTDTQYF
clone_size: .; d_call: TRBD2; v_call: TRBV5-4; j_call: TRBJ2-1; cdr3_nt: TGTGCCAGCAGCCAGGGACTAGCGGGAGATAACGAGCAGTTCTTC; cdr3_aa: CASSQGLAGDNEQFF
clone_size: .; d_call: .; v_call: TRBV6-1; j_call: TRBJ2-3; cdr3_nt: TGTGCCAGCACCCCGCACGGGGATACGCAGTATTTT; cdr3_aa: CASTPHGDTQYF
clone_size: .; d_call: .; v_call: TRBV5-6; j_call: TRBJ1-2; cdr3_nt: TGTGCCAGCAGCTTGGGAGGATCCAACTATGGCTACACCTTC; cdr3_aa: CASSLGGSNYGYTF
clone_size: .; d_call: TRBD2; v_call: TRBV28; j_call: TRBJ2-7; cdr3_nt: TGTGCCAGTTCCTCTTACTTAGCGGGGTTTTACGAGCAGTACTTC; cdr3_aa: CASSSYLAGFYEQYF
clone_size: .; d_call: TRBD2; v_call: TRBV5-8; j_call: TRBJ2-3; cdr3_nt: TGTGCCAGCAGCTTGTTTTATGCTAGCGGGAGTGCAAATACGCAGTATTTT; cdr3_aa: CASSLFYASGSANTQYF
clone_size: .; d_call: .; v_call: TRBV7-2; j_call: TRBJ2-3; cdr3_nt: TGTGCCAGCAGCTTAACAATGAATACGCAGTATTTT; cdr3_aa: CASSLTMNTQYF
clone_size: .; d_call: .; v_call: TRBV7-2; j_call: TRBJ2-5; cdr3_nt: TGTGCCAGCAGCTATCAGAGGGGGTGGGAGACCCAGTACTTC; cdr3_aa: CASSYQRGWETQYF
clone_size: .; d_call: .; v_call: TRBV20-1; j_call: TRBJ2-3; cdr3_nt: TGCAGTGCTGGGAGCGGATTTACGCAGTATTTT; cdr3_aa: CSAGSGFTQYF
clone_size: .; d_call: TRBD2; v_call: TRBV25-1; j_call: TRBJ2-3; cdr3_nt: TGTGCCAGCACGTCGACTAGCGGGAGTTTCGTGGGCACAGATACGCAGTATTTT; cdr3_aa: CASTSTSGSFVGTDTQYF
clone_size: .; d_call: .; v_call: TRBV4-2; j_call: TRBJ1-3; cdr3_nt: TGTGCCAGCAGCCAAGAGCTATTCTCTGGAAACACCATATATTTT; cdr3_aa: CASSQELFSGNTIYF
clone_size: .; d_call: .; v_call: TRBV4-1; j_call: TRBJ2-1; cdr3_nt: TGCGCCAGCAGCCAAGGAGTTTCCTCTGTTGAGCAGTTCTTC; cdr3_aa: CASSQGVSSVEQFF
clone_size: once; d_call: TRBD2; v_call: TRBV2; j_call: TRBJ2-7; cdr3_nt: TGTGCCAGCGGGGGGGAAACCTACGAGCAGTACTTC; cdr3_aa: CASGGETYEQYF
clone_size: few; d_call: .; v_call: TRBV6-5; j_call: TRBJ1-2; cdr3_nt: TGTGCCAGCAGTCATAAGGGGGGCTACACCTTC; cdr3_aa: CASSHKGGYTF
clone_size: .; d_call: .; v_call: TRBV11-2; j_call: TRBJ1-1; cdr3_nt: TGTGCCAGCAGCCAACCGACGGGGAACACTGAAGCTTTCTTT; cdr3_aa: CASSQPTGNTEAFF
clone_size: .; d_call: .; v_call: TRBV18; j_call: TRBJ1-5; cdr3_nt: TGTGCCAGCTCACCGTCGGCCCGAGGTAGCAATCAGCCCCAGCATTTT; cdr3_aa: CASSPSARGSNQPQHF
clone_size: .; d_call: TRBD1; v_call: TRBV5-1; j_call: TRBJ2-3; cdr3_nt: TGCGCCAGCAGCTTATCCGGGACAGGCCCTACAGATACGCAGTATTTT; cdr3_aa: CASSLSGTGPTDTQYF
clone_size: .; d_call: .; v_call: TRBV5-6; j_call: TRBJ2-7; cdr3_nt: TGTGCCAGCAGTCTCCCGGACAGTAGCTCCTACGAGCAGTACTTC; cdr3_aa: CASSLPDSSSYEQYF
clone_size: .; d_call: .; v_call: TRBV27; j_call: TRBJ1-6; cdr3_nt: TGTGCCAGCAGTTTGGGTCAGGGTTTTTCACCCCTCCACTTT; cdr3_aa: CASSLGQGFSPLHF
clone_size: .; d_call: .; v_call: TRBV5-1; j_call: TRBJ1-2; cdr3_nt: TGCGCCAGCAGCTTGGCCCCCCAGGGCGACTATGGCTACACCTTC; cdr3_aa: CASSLAPQGDYGYTF
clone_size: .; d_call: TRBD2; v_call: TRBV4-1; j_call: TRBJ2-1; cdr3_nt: TGCGCCAGCAGCCAAGAATTAGCGGGGAGCACTGACAATGAGCAGTTCTTC; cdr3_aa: CASSQELAGSTDNEQFF
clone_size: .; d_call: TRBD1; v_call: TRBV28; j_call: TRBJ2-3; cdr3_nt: TGTGCCAGCAGTCCCCTTTGGTCGATCAGGGGGACCACAGATACGCAGTATTTT; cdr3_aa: CASSPLWSIRGTTDTQYF
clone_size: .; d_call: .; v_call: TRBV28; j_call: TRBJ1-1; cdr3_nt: TGTGCCAGCAGAGTTCGGGAGAACACTGAAGCTTTCTTT; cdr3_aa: CASRVRENTEAFF
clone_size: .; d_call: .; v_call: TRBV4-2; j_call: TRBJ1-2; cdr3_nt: TGTGCCAGCAGCCAAGATGAGGGCCCCTTTGGCTACACCTTC; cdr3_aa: CASSQDEGPFGYTF
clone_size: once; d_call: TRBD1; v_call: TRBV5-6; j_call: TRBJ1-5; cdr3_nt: TGTGCCAGCAGCAGGGGGACAGGGGGCCTCTGGAGGGGCAATCAGCCCCAGCATTTT; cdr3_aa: CASSRGTGGLWRGNQPQHF
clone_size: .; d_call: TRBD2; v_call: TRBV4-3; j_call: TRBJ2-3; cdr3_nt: TGCGCCAGCAGCCATGACCTAGCGGGAGGTTTCACAGATACGCAGTATTTT; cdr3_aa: CASSHDLAGGFTDTQYF
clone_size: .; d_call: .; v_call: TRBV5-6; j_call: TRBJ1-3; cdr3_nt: TGTGCCAGCAGCTTGGAAGGCGGCTATCTAACTGGAAACACCATATATTTT; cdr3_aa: CASSLEGGYLTGNTIYF
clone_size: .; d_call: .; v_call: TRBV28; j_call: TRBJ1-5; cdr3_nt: TGTGCCAGCAGCCCCGGCGGTCGGCCCCAGCATTTT; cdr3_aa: CASSPGGRPQHF
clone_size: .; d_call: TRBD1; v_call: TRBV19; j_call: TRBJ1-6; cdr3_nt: TGTGCCAGTAGTATACTCCCCGGGACAGGGAGCTTAAGCCTCCACTTT; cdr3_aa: CASSILPGTGSLSLHF
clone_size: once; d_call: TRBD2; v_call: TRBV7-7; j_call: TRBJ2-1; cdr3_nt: TGTGCTAGCAGCCCACTTAGCGGGGGTTTGAATGAGCAGTTCTTC; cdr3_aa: CASSPLSGGLNEQFF
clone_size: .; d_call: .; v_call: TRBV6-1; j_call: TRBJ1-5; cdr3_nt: TGTGCCAGCAGTGAAGAAGAGGACTATAGCAATCAGCCCCAGCATTTT; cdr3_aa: CASSEEEDYSNQPQHF
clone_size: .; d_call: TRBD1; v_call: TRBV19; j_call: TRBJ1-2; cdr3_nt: TGTGCCAGTAGGCCGGGACAGCCGCTCTACGGCTACACCTTC; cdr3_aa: CASRPGQPLYGYTF
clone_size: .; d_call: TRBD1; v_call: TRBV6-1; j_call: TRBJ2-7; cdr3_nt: TGTGCCAGCAGTCGAGCTCAGGGGGCCCCCTACGAGCAGTACTTC; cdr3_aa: CASSRAQGAPYEQYF
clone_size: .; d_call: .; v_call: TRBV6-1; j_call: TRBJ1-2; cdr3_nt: TGTGCCAGCAGCCCCGTTGCGGGGGGATCGGATGGCTACACCTTC; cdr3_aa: CASSPVAGGSDGYTF